This T cell receptor beta chain emerged from a study of T cells after yellow fever vaccination (dated by TCRdb to about 2019). In the study overall: The SMART-Seq v4 Ultra Low Input RNA kit was used to prepare libraries from fractions with low cell numbers. Blood samples were taken at several timepoints before and after primary and secondary immunization, and bulk PBMC replicates and cell subsets were isolated. Two healthy male donors made up the cohort, one aged 18 to 30 years and the other aged 30 to 40 years. To follow T-cell clones before and after primary and booster YFV17D yellow fever vaccination, bulk TCR alpha and beta repertoires were sequenced over time.

Results the study describes overall, beyond this receptor: A small fraction of clonotypes showed up in both the CD4 and CD8 compartments, probably as a result of convergent recombination. Because abundant contaminating clonotypes from the bulk population could be contained in FACS-sorted repertoires, computational filtering was required. Because the study included only two donors, the extent to which the findings can be generalized is limited. The secondary T-cell response was weaker than the primary response but faster, peaking on day 5 instead of day 15. Most clones expanded after primary vaccination (almost 98% of CD4 and around 88% of CD8) were re-detected after the booster, suggesting that broad memory maintenance occurred.

Ten or more counts support this clonotype. The antigen this receptor binds is unknown. Qualities for individual bases were not recorded, and no much larger clone is one base off. The reads were generated on an Illumina NovaSeq 6000. TCR cDNA was synthesized by 5'RACE template switching, which introduced a universal primer site and unique molecular identifiers. Priming for cDNA synthesis came from both the TCR alpha and TCR beta constant segments. Two PCR steps were used to amplify libraries, with sample barcodes and sequencing adapters being added in the second step. Sequencing of libraries was done on Illumina HiSeq 2500 (2x100 bp) or NovaSeq (2x150 bp). The authors' analysis ran thus. Demultiplexing of reads and collapsing into UMI consensus sequences were performed with MIGEC, and V(D)J alignment was carried out with MiXCR. Vaccine-responding clonotypes were identified with edgeR using replicate PBMC samples, with FDR below 0.01 and a log2 fold change above 5 up to day 15 being required. Bulk clonotypes were assigned CD4 or CD8 identity according to which sequenced CD4 or CD8 repertoire held them at higher abundance. Clones were called with MiXCR by TCRdb after fastp trimmed the public reads at Q25, and only in-frame beta chains were retained. Entries that share a CDR3 protein sequence are merged under the most common genes and DNA. These V and J calls derive from TCRdb rather than the authors' analysis. Within this sample are some 240,000 distinct CDR3 sequences, with roughly 4.8% of them counted one time only. Around 3.5% of the sample comes from the top ten.

This sample's treatment or condition label indicates: live attenuated yellow fever vaccine strain. PBMCs were isolated from peripheral blood using a standard Ficoll-Paque protocol. CD4 and CD8 T-cell fractions were isolated with Dynabeads CD4 and CD8 positive selection kits. TriZol was used to extract RNA from bulk PBMCs, CD4 and CD8 fractions, and dextramer-positive and dextramer-negative fractions. Trimming removed 10 bases from V and 2 bases from J, leaving 13 bases between the germline ends. Measured from the cysteine to the phenylalanine, the CDR3 is 13 residues long. Only the CDR3 portion is preserved as DNA: 39 bases, with reading frame beginning at the first base. CDR1 and CDR2 are read off the germline V gene (reference sequence) as SEHNR and FQNEAQ.

The specimen was CD4+ T cells sorted from PBMCs, collected on the day of the yellow fever booster vaccination. The source is a man younger than 35 who received the YFV17D yellow fever vaccine. The V and J segments used are TRBV7-9 and TRBJ2-3; the D gene identity is not certain. CDR3 loop: CATDPQNTDTQYF. The DNA is TGTGCCACTGACCCTCAGAACACAGATACGCAGTATTTT.